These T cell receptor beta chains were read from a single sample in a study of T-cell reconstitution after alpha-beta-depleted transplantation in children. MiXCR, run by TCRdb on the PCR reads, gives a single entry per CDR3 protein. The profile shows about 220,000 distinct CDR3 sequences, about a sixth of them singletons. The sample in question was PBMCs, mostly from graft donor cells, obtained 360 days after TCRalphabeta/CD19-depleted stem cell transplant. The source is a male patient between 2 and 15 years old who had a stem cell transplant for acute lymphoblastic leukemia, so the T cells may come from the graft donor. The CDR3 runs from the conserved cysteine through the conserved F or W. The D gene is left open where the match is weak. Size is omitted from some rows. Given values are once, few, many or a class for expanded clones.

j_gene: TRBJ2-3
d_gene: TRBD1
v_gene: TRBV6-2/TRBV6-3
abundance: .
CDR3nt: TGTGCCAGCAGTTACTCGAGGGACAGTAACACAGATACGCAGTATTTT
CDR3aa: CASSYSRDSNTDTQYF

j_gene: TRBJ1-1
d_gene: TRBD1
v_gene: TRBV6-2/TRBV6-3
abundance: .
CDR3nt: TGTGCCAGCAGACCGGACAGGGGTAACACTGAAGCTTTCTTT
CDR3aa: CASRPDRGNTEAFF

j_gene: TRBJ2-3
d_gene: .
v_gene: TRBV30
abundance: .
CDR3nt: TGTGCCTGGAGTGTGGACTTTGGCACAGATACGCAGTATTTT
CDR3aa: CAWSVDFGTDTQYF

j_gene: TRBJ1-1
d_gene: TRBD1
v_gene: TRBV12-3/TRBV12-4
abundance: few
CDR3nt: TGTGCCAGCAGTTTAGCGTTGGACAGGGGAGGAACTGAAGCTTTCTTT
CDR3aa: CASSLALDRGGTEAFF

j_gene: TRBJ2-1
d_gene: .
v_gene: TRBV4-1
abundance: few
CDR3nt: TGCGCCAGCAGCCCCATTCTCTTCTCGCATGAGCAGTTCTTC
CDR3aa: CASSPILFSHEQFF

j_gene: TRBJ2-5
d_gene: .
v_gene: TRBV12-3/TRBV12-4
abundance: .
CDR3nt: TGTGCCAGCAGTTTCTACGGGGAAGAGACCCAGTACTTC
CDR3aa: CASSFYGEETQYF

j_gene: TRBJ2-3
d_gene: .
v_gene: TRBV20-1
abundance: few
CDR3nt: TGCAGTGCTAGTGTGGTTGGTCCAGATACGCAGTATTTT
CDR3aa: CSASVVGPDTQYF

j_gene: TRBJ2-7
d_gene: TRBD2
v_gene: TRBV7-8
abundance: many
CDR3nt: TGTGCCAGCAGCTTAAGGTGCGGGGGGGCCAGGGTGCCATGCTACGAGCAGTACTTC
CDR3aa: CASSLRCGGARVPCYEQYF

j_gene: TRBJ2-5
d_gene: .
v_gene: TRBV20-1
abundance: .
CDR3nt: TGCAGTGCTAGAGTCACGGTGCAAGAGACCCAGTACTTC
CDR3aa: CSARVTVQETQYF

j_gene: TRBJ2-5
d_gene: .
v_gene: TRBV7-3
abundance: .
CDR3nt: TGTGCCAGCAGCCCAGGGAGAGGGCAAGAGACCCAGTACTTC
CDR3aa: CASSPGRGQETQYF

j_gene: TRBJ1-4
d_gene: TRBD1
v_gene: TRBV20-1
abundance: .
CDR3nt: TGCAGTGCCGGACAGGGAGCTAATGAAAAACTGTTTTTT
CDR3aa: CSAGQGANEKLFF

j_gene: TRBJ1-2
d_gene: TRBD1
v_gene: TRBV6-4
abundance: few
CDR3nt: TGTGCCAGCAGTGACTCTACAGGGGGTGGCTCTGGCTACACCTTC
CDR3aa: CASSDSTGGGSGYTF

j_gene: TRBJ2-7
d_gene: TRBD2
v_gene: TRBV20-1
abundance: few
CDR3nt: TGCAGTGCTAGAGCGGGAGGGTACGAGCAGTACTTC
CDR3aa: CSARAGGYEQYF

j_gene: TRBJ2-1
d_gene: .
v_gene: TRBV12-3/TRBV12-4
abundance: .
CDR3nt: TGTGCCAGCAGTTTGTGGGACACAACCTACAATGAGCAGTTCTTC
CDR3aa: CASSLWDTTYNEQFF

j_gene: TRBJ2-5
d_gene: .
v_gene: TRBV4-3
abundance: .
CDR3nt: TGCGCCAGCAGCCACCGAGCCGGGACATCGCAAGAGACCCAGTACTTC
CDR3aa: CASSHRAGTSQETQYF

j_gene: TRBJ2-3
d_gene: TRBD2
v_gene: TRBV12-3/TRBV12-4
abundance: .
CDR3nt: TGTGCCAGCAGCTTAGCGGGGGGGCGCCCAGATACGCAGTATTTT
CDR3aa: CASSLAGGRPDTQYF

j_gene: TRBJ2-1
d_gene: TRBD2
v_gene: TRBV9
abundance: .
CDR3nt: TGTGCCAGCAGCCCGAGACTAGCGGGAGGGCCGGGGGAGCAGTTCTTC
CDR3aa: CASSPRLAGGPGEQFF

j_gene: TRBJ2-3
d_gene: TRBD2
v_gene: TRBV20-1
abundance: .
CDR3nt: TGCAGTGCTAGGCTAGCGGGGGCTTTCATAAGGACAGATACGCAGTATTTT
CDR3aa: CSARLAGAFIRTDTQYF

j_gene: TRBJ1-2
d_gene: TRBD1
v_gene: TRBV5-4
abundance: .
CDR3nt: TGTGCCAGCAGCTTGGTGGGACAGGGGGATGGCTACACCTTC
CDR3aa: CASSLVGQGDGYTF

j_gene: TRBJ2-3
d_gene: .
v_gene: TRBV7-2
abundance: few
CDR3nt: TGTGCCAGCAGCGGGAGCGTAGGGGCGCAGTATTTT
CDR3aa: CASSGSVGAQYF

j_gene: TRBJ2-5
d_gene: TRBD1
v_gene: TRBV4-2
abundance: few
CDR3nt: TGTGCCAGCAGCCAAGAGGCTACCCCAGGGGGGACCCAGTACTTC
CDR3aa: CASSQEATPGGTQYF

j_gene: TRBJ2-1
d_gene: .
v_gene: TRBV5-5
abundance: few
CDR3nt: TGTGCCAGCAGCTTGGTTCGAAGCGGATCCTACAATGAGCAGTTCTTC
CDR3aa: CASSLVRSGSYNEQFF

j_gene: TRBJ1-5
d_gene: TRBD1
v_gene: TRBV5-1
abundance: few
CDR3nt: TGCGCCAGCAGCTTGGGGGGACAGGGTCAGCCCCAGCATTTT
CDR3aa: CASSLGGQGQPQHF

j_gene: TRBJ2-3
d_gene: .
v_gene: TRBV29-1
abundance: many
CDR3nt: TGCAGCATCACAGGGGGCGGCGTGGCGGGAGGGACGCATACGCAGTATTTT
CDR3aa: CSITGGGVAGGTHTQYF

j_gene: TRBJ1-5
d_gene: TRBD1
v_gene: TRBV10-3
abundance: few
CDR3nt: TGTGCCGCCCGGGGGGGACAGGCAGGCCAGCCCCAGCATTTT
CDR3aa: CAARGGQAGQPQHF

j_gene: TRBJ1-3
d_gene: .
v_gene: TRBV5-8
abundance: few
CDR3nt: TGTGCCAGCAGCTTGCTACGAAACACCATATATTTT
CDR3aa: CASSLLRNTIYF

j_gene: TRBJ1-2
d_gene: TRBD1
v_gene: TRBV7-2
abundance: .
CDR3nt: TGTGCCAGCAGCACCGACAGGGAGCTACCTAACTATGGCTACACCTTC
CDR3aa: CASSTDRELPNYGYTF

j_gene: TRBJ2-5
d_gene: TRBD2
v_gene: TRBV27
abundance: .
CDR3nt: TGTGCCAGCAGTTTAGGGACTAGCGTAGAGACCCAGTACTTC
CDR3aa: CASSLGTSVETQYF

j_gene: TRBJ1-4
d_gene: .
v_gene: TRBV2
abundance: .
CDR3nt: TGTGCCAGCATACTCGGCGGGGGGGTTGAAAAACTGTTTTTT
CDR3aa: CASILGGGVEKLFF

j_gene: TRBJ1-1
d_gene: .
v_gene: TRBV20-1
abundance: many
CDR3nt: TGCAGTGCTAGAGTGTCAGGGGAGTACGGTGAAGCTTTCTTT
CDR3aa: CSARVSGEYGEAFF

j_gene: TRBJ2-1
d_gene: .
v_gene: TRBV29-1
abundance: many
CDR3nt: TGCAGCGTTGAGAAAGCGGGTAATGAGCAGTTCTTC
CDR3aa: CSVEKAGNEQFF

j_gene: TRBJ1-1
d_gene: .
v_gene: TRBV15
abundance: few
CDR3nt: TGTGCCACCAGTTCGCGAGGGGACACTGAAGCTTTCTTT
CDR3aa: CATSSRGDTEAFF

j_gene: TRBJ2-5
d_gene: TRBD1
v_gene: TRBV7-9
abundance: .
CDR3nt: TGTGCCAGCAGCTTCCGGGACAGGGGCCAAGAGACCCAGTACTTC
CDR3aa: CASSFRDRGQETQYF

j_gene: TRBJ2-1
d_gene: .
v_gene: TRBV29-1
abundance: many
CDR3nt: TGCAGCGTTGTCCCCACCCATAGCTACAATGAGCAGTTCTTC
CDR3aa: CSVVPTHSYNEQFF

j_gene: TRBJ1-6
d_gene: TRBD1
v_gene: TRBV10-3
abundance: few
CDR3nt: TGTGCCATCAGTCCCGGACAGGGATCTAGCTCCTATAATTCACCCCTCCACTTT
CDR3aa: CAISPGQGSSSYNSPLHF

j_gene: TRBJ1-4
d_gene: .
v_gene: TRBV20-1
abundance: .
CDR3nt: TGCAGTGCAACAAAGGGCCAGCTTAATGAAAAACTGTTTTTT
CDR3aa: CSATKGQLNEKLFF

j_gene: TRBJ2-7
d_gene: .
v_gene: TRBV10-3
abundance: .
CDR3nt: TGTGCCATCAGTGAGGTGCAGGGTCCATCCTACGAGCAGTACTTC
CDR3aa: CAISEVQGPSYEQYF

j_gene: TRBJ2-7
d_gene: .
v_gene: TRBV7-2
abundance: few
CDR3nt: TGTGCCAGCAGCTTATCGGCCGGGGAGCAGTACTTC
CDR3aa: CASSLSAGEQYF

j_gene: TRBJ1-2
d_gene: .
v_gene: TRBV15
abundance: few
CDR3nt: TGTGCCACCAGCAGAGTGGGAAGGGATTCTAGTGGCTACACCTTC
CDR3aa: CATSRVGRDSSGYTF

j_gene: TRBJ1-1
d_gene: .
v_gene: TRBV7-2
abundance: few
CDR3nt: TGTGCCAGCAGCCCAACTAGGGAGTACACTGAAGCTTTCTTT
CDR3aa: CASSPTREYTEAFF